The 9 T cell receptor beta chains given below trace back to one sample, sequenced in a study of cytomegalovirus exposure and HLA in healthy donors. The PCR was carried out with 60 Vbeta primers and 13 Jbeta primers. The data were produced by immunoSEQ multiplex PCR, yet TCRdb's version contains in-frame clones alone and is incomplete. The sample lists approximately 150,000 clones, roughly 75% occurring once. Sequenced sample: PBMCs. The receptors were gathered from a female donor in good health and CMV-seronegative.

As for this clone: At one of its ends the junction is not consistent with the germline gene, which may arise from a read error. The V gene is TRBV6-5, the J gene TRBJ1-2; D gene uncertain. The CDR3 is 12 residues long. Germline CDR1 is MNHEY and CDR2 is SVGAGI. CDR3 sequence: CASTNGVGGYPF. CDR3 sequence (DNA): TGTGCCAGCACCAACGGGGTCGGTGGCTACCCCTTC.

Here the CDR3 DNA reads TGCGCCAGCAGCCAAGTGGGAGGGGTCGGAGAGACCCAGTACTTC. Protein sequence: CASSQVGGVGETQYF. V is TRBV4-3 and J is TRBJ2-5; 7 bases align to TRBD2. V gave up 1 base and J gave up 4 bases; unmatched junction bases: 6. Germline values: CDR1 LGHNA, CDR2 YSLEER. The CDR3 is made up of 15 amino acids.

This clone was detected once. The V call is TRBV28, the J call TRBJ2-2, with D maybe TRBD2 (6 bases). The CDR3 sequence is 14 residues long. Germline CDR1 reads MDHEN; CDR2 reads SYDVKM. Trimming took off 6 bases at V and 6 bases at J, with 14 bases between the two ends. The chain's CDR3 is CASRRDSSSGELFF. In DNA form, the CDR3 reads TGTGCCAGCAGGCGGGATTCATCGTCCGGGGAGCTGTTTTTT. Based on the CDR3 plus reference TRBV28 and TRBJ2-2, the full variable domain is DVKVTQSSRYLVKRTGEKVFLECVQDMDHENMFWYRQDPGLGLRLIYFSYDVKMKEKGDIPEGYSVSREKKERFSLILESASTNQTSMYLCASRRDSSSGELFFGEGSRLTVL.

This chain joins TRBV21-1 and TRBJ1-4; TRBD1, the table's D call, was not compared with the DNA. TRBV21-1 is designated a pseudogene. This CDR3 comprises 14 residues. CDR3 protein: CASRLQGLGEKLFF. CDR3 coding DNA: TGTGCCAGCAGATTACAGGGTTTGGGTGAAAAACTGTTTTTT.

CDR3 loop: CASSLAAQGIYTF. In DNA, the CDR3 is TGTGCCAGCAGCTTAGCGGCGCAGGGAATCTACACCTTC. The chain couples TRBV7-2 to TRBJ1-2, with a weak D call TRBD1 (5 bases). Trimming took 0 bases from V and 10 from J, leaving 12 bases between them. The V gene's germline CDR1 is SGHTA and CDR2 FQGNSA. This CDR3 spans 13 amino acids. The full variable domain, completed using reference TRBV7-2 and TRBJ1-2, is GAGVSQSPSNKVTEKGKDVELRCDPISGHTALYWYRQSLGQGLEFLIYFQGNSAPDKSGLPSDRFSAERTGGSVSTLTIQRTQQEDSAVYLCASSLAAQGIYTFGSGTRLTVV.

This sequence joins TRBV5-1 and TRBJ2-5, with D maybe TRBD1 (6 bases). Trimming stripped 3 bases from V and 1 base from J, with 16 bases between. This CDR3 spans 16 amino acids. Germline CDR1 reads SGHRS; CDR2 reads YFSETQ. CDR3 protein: CASSWGTLLLQETQYF. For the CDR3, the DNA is TGCGCCAGCAGCTGGGGGACACTCCTACTCCAAGAGACCCAGTACTTC.

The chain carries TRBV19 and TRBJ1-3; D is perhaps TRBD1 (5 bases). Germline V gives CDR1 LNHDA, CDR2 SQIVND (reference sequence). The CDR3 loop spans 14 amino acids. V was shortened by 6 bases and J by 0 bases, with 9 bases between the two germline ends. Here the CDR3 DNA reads TGTGCCAGTAGCGGGACTCTCTCTGGAAACACCATATATTTT. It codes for CASSGTLSGNTIYF. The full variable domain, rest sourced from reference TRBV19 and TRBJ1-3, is DGGITQSPKYLFRKEGQNVTLSCEQNLNHDAMYWYRQDPGQGLRLIYYSQIVNDFQKGDIAEGYSVSREKKESFPLTVTSAQKNPTAFYLCASSGTLSGNTIYFGEGSWLTVV.

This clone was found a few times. CDR3 in amino acids: CASRQERDGYTF. The DNA of the CDR3 is TGTGCCAGCAGGCAAGAACGCGATGGCTACACCTTC. V is TRBV28 and J is TRBJ1-2; D uncertain. Germline V lookup: CDR1 MDHEN, CDR2 SYDVKM. The ends were cut back, 6 bases at V and 6 bases at J, with 11 bases in the middle. CDR3 size: 12 residues.

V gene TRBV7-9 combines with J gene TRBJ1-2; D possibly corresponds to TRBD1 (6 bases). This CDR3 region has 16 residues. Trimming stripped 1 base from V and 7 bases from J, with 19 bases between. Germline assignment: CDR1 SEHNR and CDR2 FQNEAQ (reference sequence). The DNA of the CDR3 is TGTGCCAGCAGCTTAGAGGGATTTAGGGGGTTTCGTGGCTACACCTTC. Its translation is CASSLEGFRGFRGYTF.